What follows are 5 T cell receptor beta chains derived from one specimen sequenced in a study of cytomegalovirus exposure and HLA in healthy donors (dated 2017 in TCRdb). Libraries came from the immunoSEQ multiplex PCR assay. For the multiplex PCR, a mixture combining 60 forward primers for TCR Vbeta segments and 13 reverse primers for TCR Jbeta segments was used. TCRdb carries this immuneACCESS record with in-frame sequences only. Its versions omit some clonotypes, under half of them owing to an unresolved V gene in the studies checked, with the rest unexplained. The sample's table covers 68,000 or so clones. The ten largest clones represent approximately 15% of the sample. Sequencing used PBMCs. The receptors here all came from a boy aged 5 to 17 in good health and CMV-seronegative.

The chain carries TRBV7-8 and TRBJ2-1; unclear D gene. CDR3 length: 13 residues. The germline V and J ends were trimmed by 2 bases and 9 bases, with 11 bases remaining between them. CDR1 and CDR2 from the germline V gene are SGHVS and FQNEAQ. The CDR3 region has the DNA TGTGCCAGCAGCTTACGCCTTTTCGGTGAGCAGTTCTTC. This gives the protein CASSLRLFGEQFF.

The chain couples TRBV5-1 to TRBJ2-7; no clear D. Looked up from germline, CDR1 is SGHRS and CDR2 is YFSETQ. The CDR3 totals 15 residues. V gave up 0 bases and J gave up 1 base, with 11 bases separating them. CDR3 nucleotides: TGCGCCAGCAGCTTGGTTGCCAGGCCTTCCTACGAGCAGTACTTC. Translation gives CASSLVARPSYEQYF. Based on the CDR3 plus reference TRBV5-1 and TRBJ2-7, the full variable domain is KAGVTQTPRYLIKTRGQQVTLSCSPISGHRSVSWYQQTPGQGLQFLFEYFSETQRNKGNFPGRFSGRQFSNSRSEMNVSTLELGDSALYLCASSLVARPSYEQYFGPGTRLTVT.

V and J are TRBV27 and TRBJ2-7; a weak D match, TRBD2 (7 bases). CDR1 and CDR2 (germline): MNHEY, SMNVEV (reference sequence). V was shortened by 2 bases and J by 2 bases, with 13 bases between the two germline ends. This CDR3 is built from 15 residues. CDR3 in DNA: TGTGCCAGCAGTTTAGGGGGGGCCGTGACCTACGAGCAGTACTTC. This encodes CASSLGGAVTYEQYF.

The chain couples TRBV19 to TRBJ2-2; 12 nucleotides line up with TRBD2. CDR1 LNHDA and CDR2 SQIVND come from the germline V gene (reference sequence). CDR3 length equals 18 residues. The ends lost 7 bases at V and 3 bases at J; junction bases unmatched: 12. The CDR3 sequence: CASTPGLAGGTHTGELFF. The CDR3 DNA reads TGTGCCAGTACCCCCGGGCTAGCGGGAGGGACCCACACCGGGGAGCTGTTTTTT.

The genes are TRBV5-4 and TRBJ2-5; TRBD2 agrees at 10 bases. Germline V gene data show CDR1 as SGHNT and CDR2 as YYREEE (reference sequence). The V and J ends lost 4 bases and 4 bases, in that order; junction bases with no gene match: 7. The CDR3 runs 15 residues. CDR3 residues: CASSQSRLAGETQYF. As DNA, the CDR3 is TGTGCCAGCAGCCAAAGTCGACTAGCGGGAGAGACCCAGTACTTC.